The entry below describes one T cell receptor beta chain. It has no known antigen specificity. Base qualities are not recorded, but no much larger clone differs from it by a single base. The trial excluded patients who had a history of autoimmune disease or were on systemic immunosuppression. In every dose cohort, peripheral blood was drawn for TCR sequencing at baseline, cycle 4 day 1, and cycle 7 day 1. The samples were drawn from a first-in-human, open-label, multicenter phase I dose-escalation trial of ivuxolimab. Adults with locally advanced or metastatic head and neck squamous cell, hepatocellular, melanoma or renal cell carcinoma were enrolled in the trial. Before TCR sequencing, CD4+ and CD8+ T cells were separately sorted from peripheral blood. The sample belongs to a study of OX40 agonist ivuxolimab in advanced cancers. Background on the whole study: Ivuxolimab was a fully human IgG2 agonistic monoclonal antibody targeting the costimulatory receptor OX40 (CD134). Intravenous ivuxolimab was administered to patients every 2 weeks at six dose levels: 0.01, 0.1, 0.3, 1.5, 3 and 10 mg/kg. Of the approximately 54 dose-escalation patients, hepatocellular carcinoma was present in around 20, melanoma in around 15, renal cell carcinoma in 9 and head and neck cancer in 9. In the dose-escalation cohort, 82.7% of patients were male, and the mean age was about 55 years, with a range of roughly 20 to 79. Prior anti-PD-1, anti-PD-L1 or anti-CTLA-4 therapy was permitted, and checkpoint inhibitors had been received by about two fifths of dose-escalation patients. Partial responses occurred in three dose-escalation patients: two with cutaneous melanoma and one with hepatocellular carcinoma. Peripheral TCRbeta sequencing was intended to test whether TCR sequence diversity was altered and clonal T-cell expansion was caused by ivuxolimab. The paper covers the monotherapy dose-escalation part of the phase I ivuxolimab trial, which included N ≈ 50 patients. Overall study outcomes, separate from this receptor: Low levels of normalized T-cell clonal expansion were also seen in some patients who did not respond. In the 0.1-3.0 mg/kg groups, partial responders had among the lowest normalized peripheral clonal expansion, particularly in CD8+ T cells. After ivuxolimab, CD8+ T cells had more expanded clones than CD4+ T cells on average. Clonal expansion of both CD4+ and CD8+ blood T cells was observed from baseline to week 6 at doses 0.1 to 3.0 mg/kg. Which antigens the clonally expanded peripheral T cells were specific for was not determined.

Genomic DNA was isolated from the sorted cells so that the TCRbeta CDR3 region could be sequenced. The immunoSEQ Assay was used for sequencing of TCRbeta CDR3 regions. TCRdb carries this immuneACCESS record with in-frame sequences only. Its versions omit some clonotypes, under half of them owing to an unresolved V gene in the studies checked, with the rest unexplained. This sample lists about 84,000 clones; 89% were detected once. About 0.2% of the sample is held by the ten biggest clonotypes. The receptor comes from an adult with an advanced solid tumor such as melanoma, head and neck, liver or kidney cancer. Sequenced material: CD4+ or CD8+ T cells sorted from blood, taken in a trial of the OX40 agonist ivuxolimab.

The DNA sequence is given as TGCGCCAGCAGCCAAGGGGGGAACACTGAAGCTTTCTTT. This yields the protein CASSQGGNTEAFF. Recombination joined TRBV4-3 with TRBJ1-1; no D gene can be assigned with confidence. V drops 1 base and J drops 1 base, leaving 4 bases in between. The CDR3 measures 13 amino acids from cysteine to phenylalanine. Only the CDR3 DNA stays, 39 bases, in frame from base 1. CDR1 and CDR2 were assigned from the germline V gene as LGHNA and YSLEER.